The 26 T cell receptor beta chains presented below share a single source sample, sequenced in a study of T cells in Graves' hyperthyroidism and ophthalmopathy (dated by TCRdb to the late 2010s). Library method: multiplex PCR. Instrument on record: Illumina HiSeq 2000. The TCR beta CDR3 regions were amplified from RNA transcripts. For the first round of RT-PCR on the TCR CDR3, the HTBI primer set was used together with the Qiagen OneStep RT-PCR kit. TCRdb took the public reads, trimmed them with fastp at Q25, ran MiXCR for clone calling and kept in-frame beta chains. Entries are consolidated by CDR3 protein sequence, retaining the most common genes and DNA. The sample table lists about 260,000 distinct CDR3 sequences, around 15% of them with a count of one. The ten largest account for around 28% of the sample. Sequencing input: blood. The receptor set was obtained from a woman aged 18-29 years with Graves' ophthalmopathy.

The table lists this clonotype with a few counts. The chain combines TRBV19 with TRBJ1-2, with D unclear. The V and J ends lost 2 bases and 2 bases respectively, with 9 bases between them. The germline V gene has CDR1 LNHDA and CDR2 SQIVND (reference sequence). The CDR3 runs 14 residues. The CDR3 coding sequence is TGTGCCAGTAGTATAAGAGGGATCAACTATGGCTACACCTTC. This codes for CASSIRGINYGYTF.

This clonotype was detected ten times or more. This chain joins TRBV11-2 and TRBJ2-7; 8 positions match TRBD2. The germline gives CDR1 SGHAT, CDR2 FQNNGV. Losses at the gene ends were 4 bases for V and 1 base for J; bases not matched to a gene: 15. This CDR3 has 18 amino acids. CDR3 nucleotide sequence: TGTGCCAGCAGCTCGCTATTAGTTCGGGGGGGGGTGTCCTACGAGCAGTACTTC. It specifies CASSSLLVRGGVSYEQYF. Full variable domain (missing parts from reference TRBV11-2 and TRBJ2-7): EAGVAQSPRYKIIEKRQSVAFWCNPISGHATLYWYQQILGQGPKLLIQFQNNGVVDDSQLPKDRFSAERLKGVDSTLKIQPAKLEDSAVYLCASSSLLVRGGVSYEQYFGPGTRLTVT.

This clonotype occurred many times. The V and J genes are TRBV6-1 and TRBJ1-1; possibly TRBD1 for D (5 bases). CDR1 MNHNS and CDR2 SASEGT come from the germline V gene. CDR3 length: 13 amino acids. V was trimmed by 6 bases and J by 3 bases, leaving 11 bases between them. This CDR3 reads CASRPDSYTEAFF. CDR3 DNA sequence: TGTGCCAGCAGACCTGACAGTTACACTGAAGCTTTCTTT.

This sequence joins TRBV7-2 and TRBJ2-3; TRBD2 matches at 10 bases. The germline CDR1 and CDR2 sequences are SGHTA and FQGNSA. This CDR3 contains 16 residues. Losses at the gene ends were 6 bases for V and 4 bases for J; bases not matched to a gene: 10. The CDR3 DNA is TGTGCCAGCAGTCAGATAGGAGCGGGAGGGGCAGATACGCAGTATTTT. This sequence encodes CASSQIGAGGADTQYF. Full variable domain (rest looked up from reference TRBV7-2 and TRBJ2-3): GAGVSQSPSNKVTEKGKDVELRCDPISGHTALYWYRQSLGQGLEFLIYFQGNSAPDKSGLPSDRFSAERTGGSVSTLTIQRTQQEDSAVYLCASSQIGAGGADTQYFGPGTRLTVL.

The gene calls are TRBV19 and TRBJ2-2; 8 bases align to TRBD1. The CDR3 is made up of 16 amino acids. V was pared by 5 bases and J by 2 bases, with 7 bases of the junction left unmatched. The germline gives CDR1 LNHDA, CDR2 SQIVND (reference sequence). CDR3 sequence reads: CASSGTTGANTGELFF. In DNA form, the CDR3 reads TGTGCCAGTAGTGGCACGACAGGGGCTAACACCGGGGAGCTGTTTTTT.

There are many counts of this clonotype. The chain recombines TRBV20-1 with TRBJ1-1; D might be TRBD1 (6 bases). Trimming took 6 bases from V and 1 from J, leaving 15 bases between them. Germline loops: CDR1 DFQATT, CDR2 SNEGSKA (reference sequence). CDR3 length: 14 amino acids. CDR3 amino acids: CSAPLEDRNTEAFF. Here the CDR3 DNA reads TGCAGTGCCCCACTTGAGGACAGGAACACTGAAGCTTTCTTT.

This clonotype showed up many times. The chain has TRBV5-5 and TRBJ1-1, with TRBD1 as a possible D gene (5 bases). The germline gives CDR1 SGHKS, CDR2 YYEKEE (reference sequence). The CDR3 covers 15 residues. With 2 bases removed from V and 4 bases from J, the gap between germline ends came to 15 bases. The CDR3 nucleotides read TGTGCCAGCAGCTTTAACGCGGTCGGGGGCACTGAAGCTTTCTTT. It translates to CASSFNAVGGTEAFF.

At least ten counts were recorded for this clonotype. The chain uses TRBV4-3 and TRBJ1-1, with D perhaps matching TRBD1 (6 bases). The CDR3 is 14 amino acids. CDR1 is LGHNA, CDR2 YSLEER, per germline. Trimming stripped 0 bases from V and 10 bases from J, with 15 bases between. CDR3 amino acids: CASSQDWTARGAFF. The CDR3 DNA follows: TGCGCCAGCAGCCAAGACTGGACAGCGCGGGGAGCTTTCTTT.

There are many counts of this clonotype. The chain combines TRBV28 with TRBJ2-3; 9 bases agree with TRBD1. The CDR3 totals 17 residues. The ends lost 5 bases at V and 2 bases at J; junction bases unmatched: 11. Germline values: CDR1 MDHEN, CDR2 SYDVKM. As DNA, the CDR3 is TGTGCCAGCAGTCTTCTCCGGGACAGGGTTTACACAGATACGCAGTATTTT. Its protein is CASSLLRDRVYTDTQYF. Drawing the rest from reference TRBV28 and TRBJ2-3, the complete variable domain is DVKVTQSSRYLVKRTGEKVFLECVQDMDHENMFWYRQDPGLGLRLIYFSYDVKMKEKGDIPEGYSVSREKKERFSLILESASTNQTSMYLCASSLLRDRVYTDTQYFGPGTRLTVL.

This clonotype was counted ten times or more. This chain joins TRBV5-6 and TRBJ1-5, with TRBD1 identical over 7 bases. The germline V gene has CDR1 SGHDT and CDR2 YYEEEE. J gave up 0 bases and V 0 bases, and 9 bases lay outside the gene matches. This CDR3 region has 18 residues. The CDR3 DNA follows: TGTGCCAGCAGCTTGGAGAGAAAAGGGGGCGTTAGCAATCAGCCCCAGCATTTT. It is translated as CASSLERKGGVSNQPQHF.

The sample holds a few counts of this clonotype. V gene TRBV9 combines with J gene TRBJ2-7; D may match TRBD1 or TRBD2 (5 bases each). V was trimmed by 1 base and J by 2 bases, leaving 10 bases between them. The CDR3 is 14 amino acids. The germline V gene has CDR1 SGDLS and CDR2 YYNGEE. In nucleotides, the CDR3 is TGTGCCAGCAGCGTACGGGACGGAACCTACGAGCAGTACTTC. As protein: CASSVRDGTYEQYF.

This clonotype showed up many times. The chain recombines TRBV20-1 with TRBJ2-3, with 9 bases fitting TRBD2. This CDR3 is 18 amino acids long. J gave up 1 base and V 4 bases, and 15 bases lay outside the gene matches. The germline V gene encodes CDR1 DFQATT and CDR2 SNEGSKA (reference sequence). As DNA, the CDR3 is TGCAGTGCTATAGCCGGTCGTAGCGGGAGTATGGGCACAGATACGCAGTATTTT. Its translation: CSAIAGRSGSMGTDTQYF.

This clonotype was seen repeatedly, ten times or more. V is TRBV5-1 and J is TRBJ2-7; unclear D gene. Germline lookup yields CDR1 SGHRS and CDR2 YFSETQ. The CDR3 extends over 14 amino acids. V gave up 4 bases and J gave up 1 base, with 12 bases separating them. The CDR3 nucleotides read TGCGCCAGCAGCCTAGAAGGCGGTTCCTACGAGCAGTACTTC. Translating it yields CASSLEGGSYEQYF.

This clonotype was observed many times. The chain combines TRBV5-5 with TRBJ2-3; tentatively, D is TRBD1 (5 bases). Trimming cost V 2 bases and J 6 bases, with 10 bases left between them. CDR1 and CDR2 from the germline V gene are SGHKS and YYEKEE (reference sequence). This CDR3 spans 13 amino acids. As DNA, the CDR3 is TGTGCCAGCAGCTTATCAGGGTTGGATACGCAGTATTTT. Protein product: CASSLSGLDTQYF.

The table lists this clonotype with many counts. The gene calls are TRBV24-1 and TRBJ2-5, with TRBD2 identical over 7 bases. Germline V CDR1 and CDR2: KGHDR, SFDVKD. The V gene end was trimmed by 1 base and the J gene end by 2 bases; junction bases not matched to a gene: 9. This CDR3 contains 17 residues. CDR3 nucleotides: TGTGCCACCAGTGATTTTAGGGGCGGGGGACCGCAAGAGACCCAGTACTTC. As protein: CATSDFRGGGPQETQYF.

This clonotype showed up many times. The chain recombines TRBV6-1 with TRBJ1-6; D remains ambiguous. The CDR3 length is 13 residues. V was cut by 4 bases and J by 11 bases, with 12 bases left in between. Germline V CDR1 and CDR2: MNHNS, SASEGT. This CDR3 is CASSAVNSPPLHF. The CDR3 DNA reads TGTGCCAGCAGTGCCGTCAACAGTCCACCCCTCCACTTT.

This clonotype appeared many times. V usage is TRBV7-2 and J usage is TRBJ2-1; D is perhaps TRBD1 (5 bases). V was shortened by 4 bases and J by 3 bases, with 16 bases between the two germline ends. Germline V gene lookup returns CDR1 SGHTA and CDR2 FQGNSA. The length of the CDR3 is 16 residues. The CDR3: CASSSPRQRLYNEQFF. The CDR3, as DNA: TGTGCCAGCAGCTCACCCCGACAGAGGCTCTACAATGAGCAGTTCTTC.

This clonotype was seen repeatedly, ten times or more. V and J are TRBV27 and TRBJ2-3, with TRBD2 identical over 10 bases. CDR1 is MNHEY and CDR2 is SMNVEV in the germline V gene (reference sequence). Trimming removed 4 bases from V and 2 bases from J; junction bases left unmatched: 9. The CDR3 is 17 amino acids. The DNA of the CDR3 is TGTGCCAGCAGTTCCCACTCACTAGCGGGGCCCACAGATACGCAGTATTTT. Amino acids: CASSSHSLAGPTDTQYF.

This chain links TRBV3-1 with TRBJ2-1, with a tentative D call TRBD2 (6 bases). The CDR3 sequence is 12 residues long. CDR1 LGHDT and CDR2 YNNKEL come from the germline V gene (reference sequence). The V end lost 5 bases, the J end lost 10 bases, and 12 bases lay between the germline ends. CDR3 in amino acids: CASSAGPREQFF. CDR3 nucleotides: TGTGCCAGCAGCGCGGGGCCGAGGGAGCAGTTCTTC.

This clonotype was observed many times. The chain is built from TRBV28 and TRBJ2-2, with TRBD1 matching 8 bases. The V gene's germline CDR1 is MDHEN and CDR2 SYDVKM. V was clipped by 6 bases and J by 7 bases; unmatched bases: 7. The CDR3 runs 14 residues. CDR3 nucleotides: TGTGCCAGCAGCCTGACAGGGGCGGGCGGGGAGCTGTTTTTT. Translating gives CASSLTGAGGELFF.

The chain uses TRBV15 and TRBJ2-3; D gene ambiguous. CDR3 length equals 13 residues. CDR1 LNHNV and CDR2 YYDKDF come from the germline V gene (reference sequence). Deletions cut 7 bases from V and 2 bases from J, with 10 bases between. CDR3 sequence (DNA): TGTGCCACCAATGTACAGTACACAGATACGCAGTATTTT. Translating gives CATNVQYTDTQYF. The full variable domain, in which reference TRBV15 and TRBJ2-3 provide the parts outside the CDR3, is DAMVIQNPRYQVTQFGKPVTLSCSQTLNHNVMYWYQQKSSQAPKLLFHYYDKDFNNEADTPDNFQSRRPNTSFCFLDIRSPGLGDTAMYLCATNVQYTDTQYFGPGTRLTVL.

This clonotype was seen repeatedly, ten times or more. This chain links TRBV12-5 with TRBJ2-3; D is uncertain. Between the trimmed V and J ends, which lost 0 bases and 0 bases, there was a span of 1 base. The CDR3 totals 13 residues. Germline V lookup: CDR1 LGHNT, CDR2 FRNRAP. CDR3 DNA sequence: TGTGCTAGTGGTTTGGTCAGCACAGATACGCAGTATTTT. Its protein product is CASGLVSTDTQYF.

This chain uses TRBV29-1 with TRBJ2-1, with TRBD2 matching 16 bases. V lost 6 bases and J lost 7; bases outside the gene matches: 18. The CDR3 sequence is 19 residues long. CDR1 and CDR2 from the germline V gene are SQVTM and ANQGSEA. The DNA for the CDR3 is TGCAGCGTCTCCTACCCCGGGACTAGCGGGAGGGGGTTTACGAATGAGCAGTTCTTC. Amino acids: CSVSYPGTSGRGFTNEQFF.

This clonotype was seen repeatedly, ten times or more. The chain employs TRBV28 and TRBJ2-5; D unclear. CDR3 length: 14 residues. V lost 0 bases, J lost 1 base, and 6 bases lay in between. Germline-derived CDR1 and CDR2 are MDHEN and SYDVKM. CDR3 sequence (DNA): TGTGCCAGCAGTTTATGGGCAGGCCAAGAGACCCAGTACTTC. Residues: CASSLWAGQETQYF.

This clonotype was seen ten or more times. The V gene is TRBV9, the J gene TRBJ1-1, with TRBD1 matching over 9 bases. V was pared by 2 bases and J by 8 bases, with 4 bases of the junction left unmatched. Germline V gene data show CDR1 as SGDLS and CDR2 as YYNGEE. This CDR3 is built from 13 residues. This CDR3 is CASSVNTGGEAFF. The DNA for the CDR3 is TGTGCCAGCAGCGTTAACACAGGGGGCGAAGCTTTCTTT.

Ten or more counts support this clonotype. The chain has TRBV30 and TRBJ2-2, with 8 bases matching TRBD1. J was trimmed by 1 base and V by 3 bases; bases with no gene match: 7. The CDR3 runs 16 residues. CDR1 GTSNPN and CDR2 SVGIG come from the germline V gene (reference sequence). The CDR3 protein is CAWSPGGQMNTGELFF. CDR3 in DNA: TGTGCCTGGAGCCCAGGGGGCCAAATGAACACCGGGGAGCTGTTTTTT. The full variable domain, its missing parts supplied by reference TRBV30 and TRBJ2-2, is SQTIHQWPATLVQPVGSPLSLECTVEGTSNPNLYWYRQAAGRGLQLLFYSVGIGQISSEVPQNLSASRPQDRQFILSSKKLLLSDSGFYLCAWSPGGQMNTGELFFGEGSRLTVL.